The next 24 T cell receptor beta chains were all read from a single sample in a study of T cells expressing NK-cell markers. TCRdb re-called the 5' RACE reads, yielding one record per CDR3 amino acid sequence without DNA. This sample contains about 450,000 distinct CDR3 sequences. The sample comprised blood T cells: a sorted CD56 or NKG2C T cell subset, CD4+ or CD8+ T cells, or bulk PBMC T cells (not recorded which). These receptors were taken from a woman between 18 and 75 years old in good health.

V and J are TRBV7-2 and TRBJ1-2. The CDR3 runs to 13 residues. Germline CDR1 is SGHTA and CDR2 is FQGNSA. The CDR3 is CASNPRRSEGYTF. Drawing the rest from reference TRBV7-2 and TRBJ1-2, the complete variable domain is GAGVSQSPSNKVTEKGKDVELRCDPISGHTALYWYRQSLGQGLEFLIYFQGNSAPDKSGLPSDRFSAERTGGSVSTLTIQRTQQEDSAVYLCASNPRRSEGYTFGSGTRLTVV.

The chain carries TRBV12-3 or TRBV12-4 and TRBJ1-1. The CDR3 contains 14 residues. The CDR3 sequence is CASSLRKMNTEAFF.

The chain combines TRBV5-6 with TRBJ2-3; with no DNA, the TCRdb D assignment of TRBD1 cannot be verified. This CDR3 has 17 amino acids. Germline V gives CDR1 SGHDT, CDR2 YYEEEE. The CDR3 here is CASSFLSGAGSTDTQYF.

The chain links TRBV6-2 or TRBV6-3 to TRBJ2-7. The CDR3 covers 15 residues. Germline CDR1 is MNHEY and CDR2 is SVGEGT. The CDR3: CASSYSGGRTYEQYF.

CDR3 residues: CASIQGGLEDTQYF. The chain links TRBV7-9 to TRBJ2-3; TCRdb outputs TRBD1, but without DNA this stays unchecked. The CDR3 length is 14 residues. Germline CDR1 SEHNR, CDR2 FQNEAQ (reference sequence).

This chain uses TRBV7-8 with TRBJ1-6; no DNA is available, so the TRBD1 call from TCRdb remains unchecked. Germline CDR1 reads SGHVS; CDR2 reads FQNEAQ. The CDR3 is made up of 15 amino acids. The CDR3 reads CASSLRSGGNSPLHF.

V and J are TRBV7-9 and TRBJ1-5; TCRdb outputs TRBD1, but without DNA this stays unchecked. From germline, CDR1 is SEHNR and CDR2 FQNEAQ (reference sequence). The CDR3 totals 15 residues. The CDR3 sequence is CASSLEGRAGRPQHF. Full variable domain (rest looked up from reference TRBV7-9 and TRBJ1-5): DTGVSQNPRHKITKRGQNVTFRCDPISEHNRLYWYRQTLGQGPEFLTYFQNEAQLEKSRLLSDRFSAERPKGSFSTLEIQRTEQGDSAMYLCASSLEGRAGRPQHFGDGTRLSIL.

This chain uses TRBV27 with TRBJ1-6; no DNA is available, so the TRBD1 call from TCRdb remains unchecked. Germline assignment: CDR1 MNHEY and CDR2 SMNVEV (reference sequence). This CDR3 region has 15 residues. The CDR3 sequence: CASSGWTLGDSPLHF.

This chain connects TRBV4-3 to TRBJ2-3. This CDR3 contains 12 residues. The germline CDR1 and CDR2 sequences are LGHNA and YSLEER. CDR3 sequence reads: CASSAWGDTQYF.

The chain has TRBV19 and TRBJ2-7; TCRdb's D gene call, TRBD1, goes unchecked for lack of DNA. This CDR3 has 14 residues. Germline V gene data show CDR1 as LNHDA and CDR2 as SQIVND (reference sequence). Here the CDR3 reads CASSAPDRPYEQYF.

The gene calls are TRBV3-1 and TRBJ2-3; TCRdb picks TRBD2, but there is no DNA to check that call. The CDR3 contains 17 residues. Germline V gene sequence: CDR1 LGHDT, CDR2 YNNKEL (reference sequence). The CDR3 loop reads CASSRWTSGGFTDTQYF.

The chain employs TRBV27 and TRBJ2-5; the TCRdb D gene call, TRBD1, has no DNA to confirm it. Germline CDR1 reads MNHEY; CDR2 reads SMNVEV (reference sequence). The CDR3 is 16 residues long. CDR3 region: CASSFLDRSKQETQYF.

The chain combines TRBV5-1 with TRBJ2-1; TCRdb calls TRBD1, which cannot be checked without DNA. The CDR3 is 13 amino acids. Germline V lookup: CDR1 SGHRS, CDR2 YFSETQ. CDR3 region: CASSAGPYNEQFF. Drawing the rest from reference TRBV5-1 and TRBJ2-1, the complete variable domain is KAGVTQTPRYLIKTRGQQVTLSCSPISGHRSVSWYQQTPGQGLQFLFEYFSETQRNKGNFPGRFSGRQFSNSRSEMNVSTLELGDSALYLCASSAGPYNEQFFGPGTRLTVL.

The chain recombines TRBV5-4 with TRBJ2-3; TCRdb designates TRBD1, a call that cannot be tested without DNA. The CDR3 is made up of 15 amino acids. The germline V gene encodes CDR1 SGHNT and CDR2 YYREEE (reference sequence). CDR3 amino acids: CASSLSSLGGDTQYF.

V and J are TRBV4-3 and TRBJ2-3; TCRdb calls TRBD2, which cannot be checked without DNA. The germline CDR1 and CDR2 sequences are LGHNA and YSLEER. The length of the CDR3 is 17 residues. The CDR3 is CASSQDDSGRSTDTQYF.

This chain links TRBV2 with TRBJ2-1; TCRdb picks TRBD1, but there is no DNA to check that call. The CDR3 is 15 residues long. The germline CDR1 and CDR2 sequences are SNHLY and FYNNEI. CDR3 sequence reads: CASIPTGKKVNEQFF.

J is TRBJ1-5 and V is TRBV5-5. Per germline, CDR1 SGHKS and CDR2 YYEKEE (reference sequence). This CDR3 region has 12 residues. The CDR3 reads CASSGLNQPQHF.

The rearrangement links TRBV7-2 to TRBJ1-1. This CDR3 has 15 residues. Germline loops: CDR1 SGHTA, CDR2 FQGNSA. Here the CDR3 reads CASSTGSSGYTEAFF.

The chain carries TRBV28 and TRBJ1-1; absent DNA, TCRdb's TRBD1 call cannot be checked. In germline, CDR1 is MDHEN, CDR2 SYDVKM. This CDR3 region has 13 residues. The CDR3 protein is CASSEPGDPEAFF.

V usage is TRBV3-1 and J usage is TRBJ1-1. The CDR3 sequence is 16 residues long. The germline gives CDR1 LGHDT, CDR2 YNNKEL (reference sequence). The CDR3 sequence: CASSLWGVVGNTEAFF.

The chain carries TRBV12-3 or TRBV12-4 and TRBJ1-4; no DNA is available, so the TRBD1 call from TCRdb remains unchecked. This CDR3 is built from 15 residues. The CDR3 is CASSHGQIYNEKLFF.

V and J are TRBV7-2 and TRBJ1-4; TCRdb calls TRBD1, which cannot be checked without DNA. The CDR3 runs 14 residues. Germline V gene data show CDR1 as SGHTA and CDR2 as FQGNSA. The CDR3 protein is CASSSTGTNEKLFF.

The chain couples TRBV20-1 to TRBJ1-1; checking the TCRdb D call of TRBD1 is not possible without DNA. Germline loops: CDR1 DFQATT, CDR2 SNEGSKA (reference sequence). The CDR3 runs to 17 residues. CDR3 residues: CSARDRERDGMNTEAFF.

The CDR3 here is CASSYGRQGAAGNTIYF. V gene TRBV5-5 combines with J gene TRBJ1-3; TCRdb's D call, TRBD1, is unchecked because there is no DNA. The CDR3 has 17 amino acids. Germline V gene sequence: CDR1 SGHKS, CDR2 YYEKEE (reference sequence).